This T cell receptor (beta chain) was documented in a study of T-cell memory formation after mild COVID-19. General study findings and limits: Some clones that responded were present in memory (sampled pre-infection), which suggests cross-reactive memory joined. Contracting clones, day 15 to 85, had balanced CD4/CD8, and later expanders favored CD4+.

The V gene's germline CDR1 is KGHSH and CDR2 LQKENI. This CDR3 is built from 16 residues. Germline trimming cut 1 base from V and 0 bases from J; bases unmatched to any gene: 3. There are a few counts of this clonotype. The antigen remains undetermined. Libraries for TCRalpha and TCRbeta carried sample barcodes and unique molecular identifiers via 5'RACE. In TCRdb, the 5' RACE reads were re-called with MiXCR into one record per CDR3 protein. The sample lists about 430,000 distinct CDR3 sequences, 20% to 25% seen once, with about 8.7% in the top ten. Sequenced sample: PBMCs or a T cell subset sorted from them (not recorded which). The J gene is TRBJ1-3, the V gene TRBV18; TRBD1 matches at 7 bases. This TCR came from an adult woman who had mild COVID-19 (a few samples of this study predate the infection). Cell type and time point are not known. The CDR3 DNA is TGTGCCAGCTCACCACGAGGACAGGCCTCTGGAAACACCATATATTTT. Its protein is CASSPRGQASGNTIYF.